This entry concerns a single T cell receptor (beta chain). A read error may produce the germline difference seen at one junction end. Other DNA sequences in this sample translate to the same CDR3. The data are from a study of cytomegalovirus exposure and HLA in healthy donors. The PCR ran on 60 Vbeta and 13 Jbeta primers. Sequencing was performed with immunoSEQ multiplex PCR; in TCRdb, only in-frame clones are kept and a portion is missing. The data hold 170,000 or so clones, with almost 85% observed a single time. CDR3 length: 13 amino acids. The germline CDR1 and CDR2 sequences are KGHSH and LQKENI. Sequenced material: PBMCs. V and J are TRBV18 and TRBJ1-5; 7 bases align to TRBD1. The TCR comes from a girl aged 5 to 17 in good health and CMV-seropositive. CDR3 amino acids: CASSPQGNQPQHF. CDR3 bases: TGTGCCAGCTCGCCACAGGGGAATCAGCCCCAGCATTTT.